This section outlines one T cell receptor beta chain sequence together with its context. The antigen remains unidentified. The CDR3 length is 13 residues. Germline V CDR1 and CDR2: SGHDT, YYEEEE. V dropped 4 bases and J dropped 4 bases, with 12 bases sitting between them. The source of the sample is a study of T-cell memory formation after mild COVID-19. Whole-study findings and limits: Mainly CM and EM harbored the contracting CD4+ clones; mainly EMRA harbored the CD8+ ones. Memory cells collected pre-infection included some clones that later responded, suggesting cross-reactive memory joined.

Using its own MiXCR run on the 5' RACE reads, TCRdb lists one record per CDR3 protein. This table has over 250,000 distinct CDR3 sequences, around a sixth appearing once. V is TRBV5-6 and J is TRBJ2-7, with a weak D call TRBD2 (5 bases). The receptor's source is a man between 18 and 35 years old who had mild COVID-19 (a few samples of this study predate the infection). Cell type and time point are not known. Sequencing used PBMCs or a T cell subset sorted from them (not recorded which). DNA of the CDR3: TGTGCCAGCAGCCCGAGGAGGTCGTACGAGCAGTACTTC. Its protein is CASSPRRSYEQYF.